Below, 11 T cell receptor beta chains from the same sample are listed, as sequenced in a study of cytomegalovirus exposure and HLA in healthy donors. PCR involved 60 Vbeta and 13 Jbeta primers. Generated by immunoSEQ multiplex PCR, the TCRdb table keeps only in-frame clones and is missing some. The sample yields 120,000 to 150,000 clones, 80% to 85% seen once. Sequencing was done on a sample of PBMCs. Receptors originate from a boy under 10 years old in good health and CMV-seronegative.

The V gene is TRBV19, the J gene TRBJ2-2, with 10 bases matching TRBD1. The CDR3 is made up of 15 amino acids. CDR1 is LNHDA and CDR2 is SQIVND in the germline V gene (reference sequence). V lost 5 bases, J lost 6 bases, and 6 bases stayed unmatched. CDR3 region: CASSPDRGYSGELFF. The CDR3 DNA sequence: TGTGCCAGTAGTCCGGACAGGGGGTACTCCGGGGAGCTGTTTTTT.

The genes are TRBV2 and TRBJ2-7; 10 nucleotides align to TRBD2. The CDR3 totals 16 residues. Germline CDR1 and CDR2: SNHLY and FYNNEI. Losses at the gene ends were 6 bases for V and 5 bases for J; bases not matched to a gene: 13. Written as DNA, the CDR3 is TGTGCCAGCAGACTCTTAAGAGCGGGGGGGCCTAACGAGCAGTACTTC. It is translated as CASRLLRAGGPNEQYF. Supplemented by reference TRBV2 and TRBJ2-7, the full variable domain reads EPEVTQTPSHQVTQMGQEVILRCVPISNHLYFYWYRQILGQKVEFLVSFYNNEISEKSEIFDDQFSVERPDGSNFTLKIRSTKLEDSAMYFCASRLLRAGGPNEQYFGPGTRLTVT.

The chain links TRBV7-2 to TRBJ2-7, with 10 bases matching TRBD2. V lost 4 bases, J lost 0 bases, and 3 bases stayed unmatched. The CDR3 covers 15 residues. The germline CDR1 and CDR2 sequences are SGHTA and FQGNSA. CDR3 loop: CASSSAGGPSYEQYF. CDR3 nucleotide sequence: TGTGCCAGCAGCTCAGCGGGAGGGCCCTCCTACGAGCAGTACTTC.

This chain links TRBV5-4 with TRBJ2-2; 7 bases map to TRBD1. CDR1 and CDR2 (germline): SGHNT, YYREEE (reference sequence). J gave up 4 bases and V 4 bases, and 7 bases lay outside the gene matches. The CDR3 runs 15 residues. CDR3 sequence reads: CASSPTGSATGELFF. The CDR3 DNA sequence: TGTGCCAGCAGCCCGACAGGGTCGGCCACCGGGGAGCTGTTTTTT. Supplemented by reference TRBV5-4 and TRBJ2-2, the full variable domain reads ETGVTQSPTHLIKTRGQQVTLRCSSQSGHNTVSWYQQALGQGPQFIFQYYREEENGRGNFPPRFSGLQFPNYSSELNVNALELDDSALYLCASSPTGSATGELFFGEGSRLTVL.

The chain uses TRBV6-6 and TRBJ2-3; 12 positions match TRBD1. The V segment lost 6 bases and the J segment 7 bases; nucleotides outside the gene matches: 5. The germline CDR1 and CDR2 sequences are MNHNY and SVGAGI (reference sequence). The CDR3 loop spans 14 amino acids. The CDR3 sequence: CASRGDRGRNTQYF. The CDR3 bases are TGTGCCAGCAGGGGGGACAGGGGGCGGAATACGCAGTATTTT.

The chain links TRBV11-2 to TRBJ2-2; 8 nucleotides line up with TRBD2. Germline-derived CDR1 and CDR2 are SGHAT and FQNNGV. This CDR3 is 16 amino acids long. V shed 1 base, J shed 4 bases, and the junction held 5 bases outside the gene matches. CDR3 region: CASSLGAAGGTGELFF. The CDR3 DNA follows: TGTGCCAGCAGCTTAGGGGCGGCGGGGGGCACCGGGGAGCTGTTTTTT.

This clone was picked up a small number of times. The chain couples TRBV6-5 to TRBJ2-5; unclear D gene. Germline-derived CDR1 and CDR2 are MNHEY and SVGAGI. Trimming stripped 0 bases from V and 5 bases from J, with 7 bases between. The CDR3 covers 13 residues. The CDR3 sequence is CASSYSFAETQYF. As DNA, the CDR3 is TGTGCCAGCAGTTACTCATTTGCGGAGACCCAGTACTTC.

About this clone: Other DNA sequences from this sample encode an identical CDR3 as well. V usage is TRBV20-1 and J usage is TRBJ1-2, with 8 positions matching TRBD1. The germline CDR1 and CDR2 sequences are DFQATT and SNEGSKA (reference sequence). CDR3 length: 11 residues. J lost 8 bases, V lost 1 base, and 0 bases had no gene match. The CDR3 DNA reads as TGCAGTGCTAGAGCAGGGGGCGGCTACACCTTC. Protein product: CSARAGGGYTF.

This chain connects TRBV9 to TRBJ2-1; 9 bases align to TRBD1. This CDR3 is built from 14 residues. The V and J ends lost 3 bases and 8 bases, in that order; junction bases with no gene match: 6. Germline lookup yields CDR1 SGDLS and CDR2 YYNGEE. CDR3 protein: CASSGDRGFDEQFF. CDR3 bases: TGTGCCAGCAGCGGTGACAGGGGGTTCGATGAGCAGTTCTTC. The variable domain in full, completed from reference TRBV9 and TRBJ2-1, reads DSGVTQTPKHLITATGQRVTLRCSPRSGDLSVYWYQQSLDQGLQFLIQYYNGEERAKGNILERFSAQQFPDLHSELNLSSLELGDSALYFCASSGDRGFDEQFFGPGTRLTVL.

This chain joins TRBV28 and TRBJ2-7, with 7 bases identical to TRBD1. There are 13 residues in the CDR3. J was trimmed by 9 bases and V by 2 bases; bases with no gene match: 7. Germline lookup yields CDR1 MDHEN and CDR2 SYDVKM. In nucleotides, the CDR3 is TGTGCCAGCAGTTTAGGCACGACAGGGTTGCAGTACTTC. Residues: CASSLGTTGLQYF. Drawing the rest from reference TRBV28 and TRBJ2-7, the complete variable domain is DVKVTQSSRYLVKRTGEKVFLECVQDMDHENMFWYRQDPGLGLRLIYFSYDVKMKEKGDIPEGYSVSREKKERFSLILESASTNQTSMYLCASSLGTTGLQYFGPGTRLTVT.

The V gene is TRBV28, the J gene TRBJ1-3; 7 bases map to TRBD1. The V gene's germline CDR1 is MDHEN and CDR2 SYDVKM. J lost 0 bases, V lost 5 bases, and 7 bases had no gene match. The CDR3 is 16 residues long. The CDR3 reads CASSEGQYGSGNTIYF. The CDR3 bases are TGTGCCAGCAGTGAGGGACAGTACGGCTCTGGAAACACCATATATTTT. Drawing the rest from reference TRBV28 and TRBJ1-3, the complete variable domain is DVKVTQSSRYLVKRTGEKVFLECVQDMDHENMFWYRQDPGLGLRLIYFSYDVKMKEKGDIPEGYSVSREKKERFSLILESASTNQTSMYLCASSEGQYGSGNTIYFGEGSWLTVV.